Listed here is a single TCR beta chain. These data originate in a study of cytomegalovirus exposure and HLA in healthy donors. The CDR3 loop spans 16 amino acids. Trimming cost V 4 bases and J 5 bases; bases outside gene matches: 11. From germline, CDR1 is MGHRA and CDR2 YSYEKL. This PCR relied on a set of 60 Vbeta primers and 13 Jbeta primers. The table came from immunoSEQ multiplex PCR; TCRdb's copy has only in-frame clones and leaves some out. The sample yields roughly 200,000 clones, around 80% seen once. What was sequenced was PBMCs. The chain is built from TRBV4-1 and TRBJ2-5; TRBD2 aligns across 9 bases. The sequence was obtained from a man aged 30-40 years in good health and CMV-seronegative. In nucleotides, the CDR3 is TGCGCCAGCAGCCCCCATGGAGGGGCGGGGGGGGAGACCCAGTACTTC. Its protein product is CASSPHGGAGGETQYF.